This TCR beta chain was obtained from a study of blood T cells in healthy people across ages. The study, taken as a whole, reports: Across the age range, TCR beta diversity per million T cells fell in a roughly linear way. Possibly, changes in expanded clonotypes were confounded because donor CMV status was unknown.

Of note for this clonotype: Its antigen is unidentified.

Combining a sample-barcoded 5' primer with a J-beta primer mix, a second PCR ran for about 7 to 11 cycles. Carrying 12 random nucleotides, a template-switch adaptor labeled each individual cDNA molecule. One entry per CDR3 protein, called by TCRdb with MiXCR from the 5' RACE reads. The top ten clones hold around 10% of a sample with about 1.6 million distinct CDR3 sequences, 34% of them seen once. The specimen sequenced was blood. This clonotype was sampled from a woman aged 25 to 45 in good health.

In DNA form, the CDR3 reads TGTGCCAGCAGCGTAGAATGGGAAGAGACCCAGTACTTC. Translating gives CASSVEWEETQYF. V and J are TRBV9 and TRBJ2-5; D unresolved. The CDR3 consists of 13 residues. Trimming left V 0 bases short and J 3 bases short, with 6 bases between. CDR1 and CDR2 from the germline V gene are SGDLS and YYNGEE. Full variable domain (outside the CDR3, taken from reference TRBV9 and TRBJ2-5): DSGVTQTPKHLITATGQRVTLRCSPRSGDLSVYWYQQSLDQGLQFLIQYYNGEERAKGNILERFSAQQFPDLHSELNLSSLELGDSALYFCASSVEWEETQYFGPGTRLLVL.